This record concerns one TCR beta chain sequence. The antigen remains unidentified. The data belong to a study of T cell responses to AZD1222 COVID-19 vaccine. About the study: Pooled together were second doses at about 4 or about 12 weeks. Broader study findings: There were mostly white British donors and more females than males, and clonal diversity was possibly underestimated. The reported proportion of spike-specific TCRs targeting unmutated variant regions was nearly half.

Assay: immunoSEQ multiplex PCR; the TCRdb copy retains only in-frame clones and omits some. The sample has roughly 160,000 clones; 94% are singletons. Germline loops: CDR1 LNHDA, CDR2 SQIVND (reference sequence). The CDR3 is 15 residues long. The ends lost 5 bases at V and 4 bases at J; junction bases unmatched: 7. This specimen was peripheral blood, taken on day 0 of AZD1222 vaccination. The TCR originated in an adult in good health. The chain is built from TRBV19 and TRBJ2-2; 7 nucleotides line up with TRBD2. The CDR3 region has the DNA TGTGCCAGTAGTTTTGGGGGGAGGGGCACCGGGGAGCTGTTTTTT. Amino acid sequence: CASSFGGRGTGELFF.